The clone carrying this TCR beta chain was counted many times. The sample originates from a study of early T cells in non-severe SARS-CoV-2 infection. Study information: It was bulk RNA from unsorted whole blood that was sequenced, and the chains were unpaired.

Molecules of cDNA were individually given unique molecular identifiers that were attached to them. TCRdb fed the 5' RACE reads into MiXCR, producing one record per CDR3 protein. Counted here are some 77,000 distinct CDR3 sequences, over 10% occurring once; the ten biggest clones make up 1.1%. The CDR3 covers 14 residues. Germline assignment: CDR1 MNHNY and CDR2 SVGAGI (reference sequence). V was cut by 6 bases and J by 8 bases, with 19 bases left in between. This chain connects TRBV6-6 to TRBJ1-2; D not certain. The receptor was isolated from an adult who was a healthcare worker with PCR-confirmed SARS-CoV-2 infection or an uninfected control (not recorded which). The specimen sequenced was whole blood. CDR3 bases: TGTGCCAGCAGCCCCAACGCCTGGGCCGGGGGCTACACCTTC. This encodes CASSPNAWAGGYTF.